The entry that follows covers one T cell receptor (beta chain) sequence. Its antigen remains undetermined. No much larger clonotype is one base removed from it; base qualities were not supplied. V is pared back by 0 bases and J by 1 base, with 29 bases lying between the germline termini. The CDR3 spans 22 residues, from the cysteine through the phenylalanine. Only CDR3 DNA remains: 66 bases, in frame from the first base. CDR1 and CDR2 (LGHNA, YSLEER) derive from the germline V gene. Library preparation was by the immunoSEQ multiplex PCR assay. Entries here come from immuneACCESS through TCRdb and include only in-frame sequences with V and J called. Some clones fail to appear in such tables; in the studies checked, an unresolved V gene covers under half of the shortfall, and the cause of the remainder is unknown. Recorded for this sample are hundreds of thousands of clones; more than 70% of them occurred a single time. The biggest ten clones account for roughly 0.0089% of the sample.

This specimen comes from a study of shared T cell receptors in the human thymus (dated by TCRdb to the early 2020s). General notes on the study: The study examined how self-reactive, shared T-cell receptor alpha chains are generated in the human thymus.

These data were also filed under a second study, of human thymus T cells. That second publication adds: Donors were immunologically healthy infants undergoing open corrective cardiac surgery for congenital heart defects in Finland. Thymus tissue was collected as surgical resects that were removed during corrective cardiac surgery. Usage of V and J gene segments appeared to be biased in both the thymic and the peripheral blood repertoires. According to the related research, thymic TCR repertoires were highly overlapping among unrelated individuals. TCR alpha and beta repertoires from fewer than ten infant thymus samples and four related peripheral blood samples were characterized in the study. Donor ages ranged from about 6 to 244 days, and the cohort comprised five to seven male and two female infants. Thymocytes were released mechanically from tissue and stored at -70 °C as pellets of about 9-32 million cells. A QIAsymphony instrument was used to extract genomic DNA from the frozen cell pellets. Using the immunoSEQ multiplex PCR assay, the TCRB and TCRAD loci were amplified from a standardized quantity of quality-controlled genomic DNA. The V(D)J region was spanned by amplicons of a length sufficient to cover the CDR3 and to identify V and J genes. The amplicons were sequenced on an Illumina platform via the commercial immunoSEQ service. Corrections for primer bias and sequencing errors followed previously described methods, while TCRAD and TCRB definitions were based on the IMGT database. immunoSEQ Analyzer 3.0 and VDJTools were used for repertoire analysis, which covered basic statistics, V/J segment usage, diversity estimates, rarefaction and pairwise overlap. To estimate diversity, the Chao1, ChaoE, Efron-Thisted, Shannon and inverse Simpson indices were applied, and diversity was also estimated on datasets down-sampled to the smallest sample. For repertoire overlap, CDR3 nucleotide sequence, V gene and J gene had to match strictly, and clustering was done by Jaccard-based multidimensional scaling. On average, thymus samples gave 750,000 to 950,000 unique TCRB clonotypes, whereas blood samples gave about 84,000.

The sequence joins TRBV4-3 to TRBJ2-3; the D gene is perhaps TRBD1, on 5 matching bases. The sequenced sample was thymocytes. This clonotype originated in a boy in the first two years of life with a congenital heart defect. Donor details come from another sample of the same person, matched by shared clones. The DNA is as follows: TGCGCCAGCAGCCAAGAATACATCGATGCACATGATTGGGGCAGTTGCACAGATACGCAGTATTTT. Its protein reads: CASSQEYIDAHDWGSCTDTQYF.